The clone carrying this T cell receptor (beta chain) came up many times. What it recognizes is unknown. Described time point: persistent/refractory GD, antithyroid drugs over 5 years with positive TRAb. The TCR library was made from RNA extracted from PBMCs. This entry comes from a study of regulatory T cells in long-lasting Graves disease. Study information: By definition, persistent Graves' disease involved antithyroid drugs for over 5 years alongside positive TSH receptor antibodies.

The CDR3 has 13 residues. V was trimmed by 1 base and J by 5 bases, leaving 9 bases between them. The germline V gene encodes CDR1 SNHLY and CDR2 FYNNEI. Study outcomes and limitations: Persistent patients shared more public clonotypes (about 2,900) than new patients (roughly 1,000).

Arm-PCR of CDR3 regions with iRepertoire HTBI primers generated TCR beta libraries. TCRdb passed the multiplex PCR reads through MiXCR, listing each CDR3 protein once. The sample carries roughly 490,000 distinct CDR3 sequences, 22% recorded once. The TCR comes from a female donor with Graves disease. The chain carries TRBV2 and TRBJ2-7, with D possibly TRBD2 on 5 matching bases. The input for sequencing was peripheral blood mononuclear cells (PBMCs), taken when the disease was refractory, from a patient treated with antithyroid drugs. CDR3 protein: CASSEGGRNEQYF. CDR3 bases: TGTGCCAGCAGTGAAGGAGGGAGAAACGAGCAGTACTTC. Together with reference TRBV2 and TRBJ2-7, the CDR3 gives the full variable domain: EPEVTQTPSHQVTQMGQEVILRCVPISNHLYFYWYRQILGQKVEFLVSFYNNEISEKSEIFDDQFSVERPDGSNFTLKIRSTKLEDSAMYFCASSEGGRNEQYFGPGTRLTVT.